These T cell receptor beta chains were read from a single sample in a study of cytomegalovirus exposure and HLA in healthy donors. Only in-frame clones appear in the TCRdb table, and some are missing; sequencing was by immunoSEQ multiplex PCR. In the table there are about 150,000 clones, roughly 92% of which are singletons. The specimen was PBMCs. These receptor sequences come from a man aged 18 to 29 in good health and CMV-seronegative. Both conserved end residues are part of each CDR3. A D gene is named only where the DNA matches it firmly. The listing skips clone size in some rows; elsewhere it reads once, few, many or a size class.

. TRBJ2-5 TRBV6-1 TRBD2 CASSPGLGETQYF TGTGCCAGCAGTCCGGGACTAGGGGAGACCCAGTACTTC
. TRBJ2-6 TRBV2 TRBD1 CASTPGQGVSGANVLTF TGTGCCAGCACTCCGGGACAGGGGGTTTCTGGGGCCAACGTCCTGACTTTC
. TRBJ1-1 TRBV6-5 . CASSYGQDTEAFF TGTGCCAGCAGTTACGGGCAGGACACTGAAGCTTTCTTT
. TRBJ2-3 TRBV6-1 TRBD2 CASILAGVSTDTQYF TGTGCCAGCATCTTAGCGGGAGTGAGCACAGATACGCAGTATTTT
once TRBJ2-1 TRBV7-8 TRBD2 CASSPTSGRLDEQFF TGTGCCAGCAGCCCGACTAGCGGGAGGTTGGATGAGCAGTTCTTC
. TRBJ2-1 TRBV30 TRBD1 CAWSVGTGTYNEQFF TGTGCCTGGAGTGTAGGGACAGGGACCTACAATGAGCAGTTCTTC
. TRBJ1-1 TRBV27 TRBD1 CASSAISGTGFKNTEAFF TGTGCCAGCAGTGCGATTTCCGGGACAGGGTTTAAGAACACTGAAGCTTTCTTT
once TRBJ1-2 TRBV30 TRBD1 CAWDRDRGPMFF TGTGCCTGGGACCGGGACAGGGGGCCCATGTTCTTC
. TRBJ1-5 TRBV6-5 . CASSYSGGNQPQHF TGTGCCAGCAGTTACTCAGGGGGAAATCAGCCCCAGCATTTT
. TRBJ2-5 TRBV7-8 TRBD2 CASRHTSGGAKQETQYF TGTGCCAGCAGACACACTAGCGGGGGGGCGAAGCAAGAGACCCAGTACTTC
. TRBJ1-1 TRBV30 . CAWTEGNTEAFF TGTGCCTGGACCGAGGGGAACACTGAAGCTTTCTTT
. TRBJ2-5 TRBV19 . CASSGIGSGTETQYF TGTGCCAGTAGCGGAATAGGTAGCGGTACAGAGACCCAGTACTTC
. TRBJ2-5 TRBV7-2 . CASSFSRDTETQYF TGTGCCAGCAGCTTCTCCCGGGACACCGAGACCCAGTACTTC
few TRBJ2-7 TRBV4-1 TRBD1 CASSPITGQGTYEQYF TGCGCCAGCAGCCCCATTACGGGACAGGGGACCTACGAGCAGTACTTC
. TRBJ1-2 TRBV2 . CASSGRINYGYTF TGTGCCAGCAGTGGGCGGATTAACTATGGCTACACCTTC
. TRBJ2-3 TRBV9 . CASSVYGEGGDTQYF TGTGCCAGCAGCGTATATGGGGAGGGGGGAGATACGCAGTATTTT
. TRBJ2-7 TRBV9 TRBD2 CASSASGGLHEQYF TGTGCCAGCAGCGCCTCGGGGGGTTTACACGAGCAGTACTTC
. TRBJ1-2 TRBV28 TRBD1 CASSPQGVVGYTF TGTGCCAGCAGTCCCCAGGGGGTAGTTGGCTACACCTTC
many TRBJ2-2 TRBV21-1 . CASSKDPLAGERTGELFF TGTGCCAGCAGCAAAGATCCCCTAGCGGGAGAGAGGACCGGGGAGCTGTTTTTT
few TRBJ1-6 TRBV4-1 TRBD1 CASSSRQGYNSPLHF TGCGCCAGCAGTTCAAGACAGGGATATAATTCACCCCTCCACTTT
. TRBJ1-2 TRBV10-2 . CASSEYRVGYGYTF TGCGCCAGCAGTGAATACAGGGTCGGTTATGGCTACACCTTC
. TRBJ2-3 TRBV11-3 TRBD2 CASSLGTSSDTQYF TGTGCCAGCAGCTTAGGGACTAGTTCGGATACGCAGTATTTT
. TRBJ2-1 TRBV6-6 . CASSYVADSYNEQFF TGTGCCAGCAGTTACGTAGCGGACTCCTACAATGAGCAGTTCTTC
once TRBJ1-2 TRBV30 . CAWTGPGGFGGYTF TGTGCCTGGACCGGACCGGGGGGCTTCGGGGGCTACACCTTC
few TRBJ2-6 TRBV9 . CASSVGVGSGANVLTF TGTGCCAGCAGCGTAGGTGTCGGTTCTGGGGCCAACGTCCTGACTTTC
. TRBJ2-1 TRBV9 TRBD2 CASSSAGGDKFFNEQFF TGTGCCAGCAGCTCTGCCGGGGGGGACAAATTTTTCAATGAGCAGTTCTTC
. TRBJ2-1 TRBV29-1 . CSGRTPPTYNEQFF TGCAGCGGAAGGACTCCACCTACCTACAATGAGCAGTTCTTC
. TRBJ2-1 TRBV9 . CASSVGASQRDNEQFF TGTGCCAGCAGCGTAGGGGCTAGCCAAAGGGACAATGAGCAGTTCTTC
. TRBJ2-1 TRBV5-6 . CASSFGSSYNEQFF TGTGCCAGCAGCTTCGGGAGCTCCTACAATGAGCAGTTCTTC
. TRBJ1-6 TRBV18 TRBD1 CASSPLGRGRSPLHF TGTGCCAGCTCACCATTAGGCAGGGGGCGATCACCCCTCCACTTT
. TRBJ2-1 TRBV5-4 . CASSSPGRRGYNEQFF TGTGCCAGCAGCTCCCCCGGGCGCAGGGGTTACAATGAGCAGTTCTTC
. TRBJ1-4 TRBV9 . CASSVTQGPHEKLFF TGTGCCAGCAGCGTAACCCAGGGCCCGCATGAAAAACTGTTTTTT
. TRBJ2-5 TRBV9 . CASSVADGEETQYF TGTGCCAGCAGCGTAGCTGACGGGGAGGAGACCCAGTACTTC
. TRBJ2-3 TRBV10-1 TRBD2 CASSHPGGGRTGVDTQYF TGCGCCAGCAGCCACCCGGGGGGCGGGAGGACCGGCGTAGATACGCAGTATTTT
. TRBJ2-1 TRBV5-1 TRBD2 CASSSSGSFDEQFF TGCGCCAGCAGCTCCAGCGGGAGTTTCGATGAGCAGTTCTTC
. TRBJ2-2 TRBV27 . CASSSTSSDGELFF TGTGCCAGCAGTTCTACTAGCTCGGACGGGGAGCTGTTTTTT
once TRBJ2-3 TRBV2 TRBD2 CASKPGTSSGDTQYF TGTGCCAGCAAGCCGGGGACTAGCTCCGGAGATACGCAGTATTTT
. TRBJ1-3 TRBV18 . CASSSAQVSGNTIYF TGTGCCAGCTCATCCGCACAAGTCTCTGGAAACACCATATATTTT
. TRBJ2-5 TRBV27 . CASSWGGGDQETQYF TGTGCCAGCAGTTGGGGAGGGGGAGACCAAGAGACCCAGTACTTC
. TRBJ2-2 TRBV5-6 TRBD2 CASSLPSAGVTGELFF TGTGCCAGCAGCTTGCCTAGCGCGGGGGTCACCGGGGAGCTGTTTTTT
. TRBJ1-1 TRBV7-9 TRBD1 CASSLGGTGMYTEAFF TGTGCCAGCAGCTTAGGTGGGACAGGCATGTACACTGAAGCTTTCTTT
. TRBJ1-1 TRBV11-2 . CASSLEVGGANTEAFF TGTGCCAGCAGCTTAGAGGTTGGGGGGGCAAACACTGAAGCTTTCTTT
. TRBJ2-1 TRBV19 TRBD2 CASSNPAGGGSYNEQFF TGTGCCAGTAGTAATCCCGCTGGCGGGGGCTCCTACAATGAGCAGTTCTTC
. TRBJ1-5 TRBV15 TRBD1 CATSKQGFGNQPQHF TGTGCCACCAGCAAACAGGGGTTCGGCAATCAGCCCCAGCATTTT
few TRBJ1-1 TRBV4-1 TRBD1 CASSHSTGDEAFF TGCGCCAGCAGCCACTCGACAGGGGATGAAGCTTTCTTT
. TRBJ2-5 TRBV5-1 . CASRHFSSGETQYF TGCGCCAGCAGACATTTTTCAAGCGGTGAGACCCAGTACTTC
. TRBJ2-3 TRBV5-4 TRBD1 CASSDGQGGDTQYF TGTGCCAGCAGCGACGGACAGGGCGGCGATACGCAGTATTTT
. TRBJ1-5 TRBV23-1 . CASSRWGGKIQPQHF TGCGCCAGCAGTCGATGGGGGGGGAAGATTCAGCCCCAGCATTTT
. TRBJ2-1 TRBV10-2 TRBD2 CASSETWTSGYNEQFF TGCGCCAGCAGTGAGACGTGGACTAGCGGGTACAATGAGCAGTTCTTC
. TRBJ1-5 TRBV6-6 TRBD1 CASSWDRERPQHF TGTGCCAGCAGTTGGGACAGGGAGCGGCCCCAGCATTTT
. TRBJ2-3 TRBV6-4 TRBD2 CASSRGLASTDTQYF TGTGCCAGCAGTCGGGGACTAGCGAGCACAGATACGCAGTATTTT
. TRBJ2-7 TRBV7-9 TRBD2 CASSFPSGGSSYEQYF TGTGCCAGCAGCTTTCCTAGCGGGGGGAGCTCCTACGAGCAGTACTTC
. TRBJ2-3 TRBV7-9 TRBD2 CASSPAGADTQYF TGTGCCAGCAGCCCTGCGGGGGCAGATACGCAGTATTTT
. TRBJ1-3 TRBV10-3 . CATRPNTGLTGNTIYF TGTGCCACCCGCCCAAATACAGGGCTTACAGGAAACACCATATATTTT
. TRBJ1-5 TRBV5-6 . CASSPRGQSNQPQHF TGTGCCAGCAGCCCCCGCGGACAGAGCAATCAGCCCCAGCATTTT
. TRBJ2-3 TRBV7-2 TRBD2 CASSLSAGGTDTQYF TGTGCCAGCAGCTTATCTGCGGGGGGGACAGATACGCAGTATTTT
. TRBJ2-3 TRBV7-9 TRBD2 CASSFSGSNTDTQYF TGTGCCAGCAGCTTTAGCGGGAGTAACACAGATACGCAGTATTTT
. TRBJ2-3 TRBV19 TRBD1 CASSSGTTGGTDTQYF TGTGCCAGTAGTAGTGGGACCACAGGGGGCACAGATACGCAGTATTTT
. TRBJ2-3 TRBV7-7 TRBD1 CASSLDLDRGAFSTDTQYF TGTGCCAGCAGCTTAGATCTGGACAGGGGGGCATTTAGCACAGATACGCAGTATTTT